This T cell receptor beta chain was recorded in a study of shared clonotypes between healthy human individuals. The CDR3 extends over 15 amino acids. V dropped 5 bases and J dropped 2 bases, with 14 bases sitting between them. Germline V gene data show CDR1 as MNHNY and CDR2 as SVGAGI (reference sequence). The material for each subset, its genomic DNA, was split evenly across several immunoSEQ plates. TCRdb's copy holds only in-frame clones and misses some; the assay was immunoSEQ multiplex PCR. The repertoire has 2 million to 2.5 million clones, approximately 95% of them found once; the top ten carry 0.39%.

The rearrangement uses TRBV6-6 and TRBJ2-3, with TRBD2 as a possible D gene (5 bases). The sequence came from a man younger than 30 in good health. Some clones in this sample may be carry-over from other donors' samples. The sample consisted of naive CD4+ T cells from PBMCs. Subset given: CD45RA+ positively selected. Here the CDR3 DNA reads TGTGCCAGCAGTCTGGACGGACTCCCCACAGATACGCAGTATTTT. This gives the protein CASSLDGLPTDTQYF.